The rows below give T cell receptor beta chains drawn from one sample of a study of regulatory T cells in long-lasting Graves disease. TCRdb redid the calling of the multiplex PCR reads with MiXCR, one entry per CDR3 protein. The sample yields fewer than 450,000 distinct CDR3 sequences, roughly a quarter seen once. The sequences come from peripheral blood mononuclear cells (PBMCs), collected when the disease was refractory, from a patient treated with antithyroid drugs. The receptors shown here come from a female donor with Graves disease. Both conserved end residues are part of each CDR3. D genes are given only for firm matches. Some rows mark clone size as missing; the rest say once, few, many or name a class of expanded clone.

D gene | J gene | V gene | CDR3 length | clone size | CDR3 protein | CDR3 DNA
NA | TRBJ2-7 | TRBV7-2 | 15 | many | CASSLAFGRTYEQYF | TGTGCCAGCAGCTTAGCGTTCGGGCGAACCTACGAGCAGTACTTC
TRBD1 | TRBJ2-7 | TRBV3-1 | 15 | NA | CASSQGRGGLGEQYF | TGTGCCAGCAGCCAAGGGAGAGGGGGCTTAGGCGAGCAGTACTTC
TRBD1 | TRBJ1-2 | TRBV7-2 | 15 | many | CASSLSAGTGNGYTF | TGTGCCAGCAGCTTATCGGCCGGGACAGGGAACGGCTACACCTTC
NA | TRBJ1-1 | TRBV10-3 | 13 | many | CAFSSQENTEAFF | TGTGCCTTCAGTAGTCAGGAGAACACTGAAGCTTTCTTT
NA | TRBJ2-2 | TRBV2 | 12 | many | CASSEYTGELFF | TGTGCCAGCAGTGAATACACCGGGGAGCTGTTTTTT
TRBD2 | TRBJ2-7 | TRBV14 | 16 | NA | CASSQVLVTSGNEQYF | TGTGCCAGCAGCCAAGTGCTCGTGACTAGCGGGAATGAGCAGTACTTC
NA | TRBJ2-7 | TRBV3-1 | 14 | many | CASSQARASREQYF | TGTGCCAGCAGCCAGGCCCGAGCCTCCCGGGAGCAGTACTTC
TRBD1 | TRBJ2-7 | TRBV20-1 | 13 | many | CSGGRQGFYEQYF | TGCAGTGGCGGAAGACAGGGGTTCTACGAGCAGTACTTC
NA | TRBJ1-2 | TRBV6-1 | 15 | many | CASSTERLGTHGYTF | TGTGCCAGCAGTACCGAAAGGTTGGGGACCCATGGCTACACCTTC
NA | TRBJ1-2 | TRBV12-3/TRBV12-4 | 13 | many | CASSPTGVNGYTF | TGTGCCAGCAGTCCGACGGGGGTCAATGGCTACACCTTC
TRBD2 | TRBJ2-1 | TRBV12-3/TRBV12-4 | 15 | NA | CASRIRTSGNNEQFF | TGTGCCAGCAGGATAAGGACTAGCGGGAACAATGAGCAGTTCTTC
NA | TRBJ1-1 | TRBV12-3/TRBV12-4 | 14 | many | CASSPTTGKSTAFF | TGTGCCAGCAGTCCCACCACAGGAAAAAGTACGGCTTTCTTT
TRBD2 | TRBJ2-2 | TRBV27 | 15 | NA | CASSLPGGGTGELFF | TGTGCCAGCAGCCTGCCCGGGGGGGGAACCGGGGAGCTGTTTTTT
TRBD1 | TRBJ1-2 | TRBV6-2/TRBV6-3 | 16 | NA | CASSYSSSGGDYGYTF | TGTGCCAGCAGTTACTCGTCATCAGGGGGCGACTATGGCTACACCTTC
TRBD1 | TRBJ2-7 | TRBV6-2/TRBV6-3 | 12 | NA | CASSYGVGQEYF | TGTGCCAGCAGTTACGGCGTGGGACAGGAGTACTTC
NA | TRBJ2-7 | TRBV2 | 14 | many | CASSDLRSFYEQYF | TGTGCCAGCAGTGACCTCCGGTCCTTTTACGAGCAGTACTTC
TRBD1 | TRBJ1-2 | TRBV19 | 13 | NA | CASQDRGYYGYTF | TGTGCCAGTCAAGACAGGGGGTACTATGGCTACACCTTC
NA | TRBJ1-1 | TRBV6-1 | 12 | many | CASLAANTEAFF | TGTGCCAGCCTCGCGGCGAACACTGAAGCTTTCTTT
NA | TRBJ2-7 | TRBV20-1 | 13 | few | CSARRQGGVGQYF | TGCAGTGCTAGAAGGCAGGGTGGGGTAGGGCAGTACTTC
NA | TRBJ1-2 | TRBV27 | 16 | NA | CASSLSRNGLVHGYTF | TGTGCCAGCAGTTTATCGAGGAACGGACTAGTGCATGGCTACACCTTC
NA | TRBJ2-2 | TRBV29-1 | 13 | NA | CSADRQTTGERFF | TGCAGCGCTGATCGACAGACGACCGGGGAGCGGTTTTTT
NA | TRBJ2-7 | TRBV27 | 16 | few | CASSTSVRADLPEQYF | TGTGCCAGCAGCACGTCCGTTAGAGCGGACCTACCCGAGCAGTACTTC
TRBD1 | TRBJ2-7 | TRBV27 | 14 | many | CASSRQGAVYEQYF | TGTGCCAGCAGCAGACAGGGGGCAGTCTACGAGCAGTACTTC
NA | TRBJ2-5 | TRBV11-2 | 12 | many | CASSKRAETQYF | TGTGCCAGCAGTAAAAGGGCGGAGACCCAGTACTTC
TRBD1 | TRBJ2-2 | TRBV3-1 | 18 | NA | CASSQVFPGTGYAGELFF | TGTGCCAGCAGCCAAGTCTTCCCCGGGACAGGGTATGCCGGGGAGCTGTTTTTT
TRBD1 | TRBJ1-1 | TRBV4-2 | 16 | NA | CASSHRPGQGRTEAFF | TGTGCCAGCAGCCATCGACCGGGACAGGGGCGCACTGAAGCTTTCTTT
NA | TRBJ2-5 | TRBV20-1 | 14 | NA | CSAISGSPRGTQYF | TGCAGTGCAATAAGCGGGTCGCCCCGGGGGACCCAGTACTTC
TRBD1 | TRBJ2-5 | TRBV12-3/TRBV12-4 | 14 | many | CASSHPGQQETQYF | TGTGCCAGCAGCCACCCGGGACAGCAAGAGACCCAGTACTTC
TRBD2 | TRBJ2-1 | TRBV11-2 | 16 | NA | CATQGGAGGLYNEQFF | TGTGCCACTCAAGGGGGAGCGGGAGGACTTTACAATGAGCAGTTCTTC
TRBD2 | TRBJ2-7 | TRBV11-2 | 16 | NA | CASSLAGLAGVREQYF | TGTGCCAGCAGCCTTGCTGGTCTAGCGGGAGTGCGCGAGCAGTACTTC
TRBD1 | TRBJ2-5 | TRBV11-2 | 15 | many | CASSSDRVRQETQYF | TGTGCCAGCAGCTCCGACAGGGTGAGGCAAGAGACCCAGTACTTC
TRBD2 | TRBJ2-1 | TRBV6-5 | 16 | NA | CASSLGLAGIYNEQFF | TGTGCCAGCAGTTTGGGACTAGCGGGGATTTACAATGAGCAGTTCTTC
TRBD1 | TRBJ2-5 | TRBV9 | 13 | NA | CASSAQGEETQYF | TGTGCCAGCAGCGCCCAGGGGGAAGAGACCCAGTACTTC
NA | TRBJ1-3 | TRBV25-1 | 14 | NA | CASSDTGSGNTIYF | TGTGCCAGCAGTGACACAGGGTCGGGAAACACCATATATTTT
NA | TRBJ2-4 | TRBV11-2 | 15 | few | CASSDIRGQRNIQYF | TGTGCCAGCAGCGATATTCGGGGGCAGCGAAACATTCAGTACTTC
TRBD2 | TRBJ2-7 | TRBV28 | 14 | few | CASRASGEMREQYF | TGTGCCAGCAGGGCTAGCGGGGAAATGCGGGAGCAGTACTTC
TRBD1 | TRBJ1-1 | TRBV15 | 15 | many | CATSRSVTGKNEAFF | TGTGCCACCAGCAGGAGCGTGACAGGGAAAAATGAAGCTTTCTTT
NA | TRBJ2-2 | TRBV7-9 | 15 | NA | CASSFGTLNTGELFF | TGTGCCAGCAGCTTTGGGACGCTGAACACCGGGGAGCTGTTTTTT
TRBD1 | TRBJ1-4 | TRBV2 | 14 | many | CASSERDRGGKLFF | TGTGCCAGCAGTGAAAGGGACAGGGGCGGAAAACTGTTTTTT
NA | TRBJ1-1 | TRBV28 | 13 | many | CASSLFFEQEAFF | TGTGCCAGCAGTTTATTTTTTGAACAGGAAGCTTTCTTT
TRBD2 | TRBJ2-5 | TRBV12-3/TRBV12-4 | 16 | NA | CASSLQLAGVIETQYF | TGTGCCAGCAGTTTACAATTAGCGGGAGTCATAGAGACCCAGTACTTC
NA | TRBJ2-7 | TRBV7-9 | 14 | NA | CASSLTGLAYEQYF | TGTGCCAGCAGCTTAACAGGTTTAGCCTACGAGCAGTACTTC
NA | TRBJ2-7 | TRBV5-1 | 13 | NA | CASRRTEDNEQYF | TGCGCCAGCCGCCGGACAGAGGATAACGAGCAGTACTTC
TRBD2 | TRBJ2-1 | TRBV12-3/TRBV12-4 | 17 | once | CASSSGTSGRASNEQFF | TGTGCCAGCAGTTCCGGGACTAGCGGGAGAGCCTCCAATGAGCAGTTCTTC
NA | TRBJ1-6 | TRBV7-2 | 15 | few | CASSLAGGENSPLHF | TGTGCCAGCAGCTTAGCTGGGGGGGAGAATTCACCCCTCCACTTT
NA | TRBJ1-1 | TRBV28 | 15 | few | CASSSHGPPGREAFF | TGTGCCAGCAGTTCGCATGGCCCCCCAGGCAGGGAAGCTTTCTTT
NA | TRBJ2-2 | TRBV28 | 15 | NA | CASSGLVLNTGELFF | TGTGCCAGCAGTGGATTGGTTCTCAACACCGGGGAGCTGTTTTTT
NA | TRBJ2-7 | TRBV6-2/TRBV6-3 | 12 | NA | CASSGRNYEQYF | TGTGCCAGCAGCGGACGGAATTACGAGCAGTACTTC